Presented here are 32 T cell receptor beta chains from one specimen sequenced in a study of CD8+ T cells in alopecia areata. It was cDNA, reverse transcribed from extracted RNA, that served as the sequencing template. Method: immunoSEQ multiplex PCR; TCRdb's copy keeps in-frame clones and lacks some. The table has roughly 70,000 clones, approximately 30% seen once. Treatment in this sample: oral pan-JAK inhibitor, 5-10 mg twice daily. Source: CD8+ T cells sorted from blood, taken at week 4, from a patient treated with tofacitinib. The receptor set was obtained from a human donor with alopecia areata.

This clone was seen only a few times. The V gene is TRBV7-9, the J gene TRBJ2-1; D might be TRBD1 (6 bases). V gave up 1 base and J gave up 5 bases, with 18 bases separating them. The CDR3 runs 17 residues. Germline V gene lookup returns CDR1 SEHNR and CDR2 FQNEAQ (reference sequence). CDR3 amino acids: CASSLGSGDTINNEQFF. CDR3 DNA sequence: TGTGCCAGCAGCTTAGGCTCAGGGGACACAATCAACAATGAGCAGTTCTTC.

V and J are TRBV9 and TRBJ2-5; perhaps TRBD2 as D (5 bases). Trimming shortened V by 3 bases and J by 5 bases, and 14 bases separated the two germline ends. The CDR3 covers 14 residues. Germline CDR1 reads SGDLS; CDR2 reads YYNGEE. This CDR3 reads CASSGSSPGETQYF. The CDR3 nucleotides read TGTGCCAGCAGCGGCTCTTCTCCGGGGGAGACCCAGTACTTC.

This clone was observed once. The chain has TRBV4-1 and TRBJ2-5; 7 bases are a match to TRBD2. Looked up from germline, CDR1 is MGHRA and CDR2 is YSYEKL. The V gene end was trimmed by 2 bases and the J gene end by 9 bases; junction bases not matched to a gene: 0. This CDR3 has 11 amino acids. The CDR3 spells CASSQSGAQYF. The DNA for the CDR3 is TGCGCCAGCAGCCAAAGCGGGGCCCAGTACTTC.

This clone was detected only a few times. CDR3 DNA: TGTGCCAGCAGCTCTGTACCGGTCGAGCAGTACTTC. This encodes CASSSVPVEQYF. The rearrangement uses TRBV11-2 and TRBJ2-7, with D uncertain. The germline V gene has CDR1 SGHAT and CDR2 FQNNGV. The CDR3 totals 12 residues. Trimming took 4 bases from V and 6 from J, leaving 10 bases between them.

The sample holds one count of this clone. The chain couples TRBV29-1 to TRBJ2-1; TRBD2 aligns across 10 bases. Germline-derived CDR1 and CDR2 are SQVTM and ANQGSEA. This CDR3 is built from 15 residues. After removal of 4 bases from V and 5 bases from J, the junction contained 8 bases not matched to a gene. The CDR3 reads CSVGTRTSGDNEQFF. Here the CDR3 DNA reads TGCAGCGTTGGCACCCGAACTAGCGGGGACAATGAGCAGTTCTTC.

This clone was found many times. The CDR3 sequence is CASSSGQGLEYF. For the CDR3, the DNA is TGTGCCAGCAGTTCGGGACAGGGGTTGGAGTACTTC. The genes are TRBV27 and TRBJ2-7; 10 bases match TRBD1. This CDR3 has 12 residues. Germline CDR1 MNHEY, CDR2 SMNVEV (reference sequence). V gave up 4 bases and J gave up 11 bases; unmatched junction bases: 5.

The chain carries TRBV27 and TRBJ2-7, with TRBD2 identical over 9 bases. The CDR3 is 14 residues long. The junction had 5 bases not matched to a gene; V was cut back by 3 bases and J by 5 bases. CDR1 and CDR2 from the germline V gene are MNHEY and SMNVEV (reference sequence). CDR3 coding DNA: TGTGCCAGCAGTTTCCTCGCGGGAGGGAACGAGCAGTACTTC. Protein: CASSFLAGGNEQYF.

The table lists this clone with a few counts. The chain carries TRBV9 and TRBJ2-5; 7 bases fit TRBD1. The CDR3 covers 16 residues. Germline CDR1 reads SGDLS; CDR2 reads YYNGEE. V was pared by 3 bases and J by 1 base, with 9 bases of the junction left unmatched. The DNA for the CDR3 is TGTGCCAGCAGCGCCCGGGACAGTACCCCCCAAGAGACCCAGTACTTC. Translation gives CASSARDSTPQETQYF. Full variable domain (outside the CDR3, taken from reference TRBV9 and TRBJ2-5): DSGVTQTPKHLITATGQRVTLRCSPRSGDLSVYWYQQSLDQGLQFLIQYYNGEERAKGNILERFSAQQFPDLHSELNLSSLELGDSALYFCASSARDSTPQETQYFGPGTRLLVL.

This rearrangement joins TRBV5-4 to TRBJ2-5; the D is unclear. Deletions cut 3 bases from V and 4 bases from J, with 7 bases between. Germline V gene sequence: CDR1 SGHNT, CDR2 YYREEE (reference sequence). The length of the CDR3 is 12 residues. The CDR3 nucleotides read TGTGCCAGCAGCTCGGAAATAGAGACCCAGTACTTC. Translation gives CASSSEIETQYF.

This rearrangement joins TRBV6-6 to TRBJ1-1, with D perhaps matching TRBD1 (6 bases). This CDR3 has 14 residues. Deletions cut 7 bases from V and 3 bases from J, with 15 bases between. Per the germline V gene, CDR1 is MNHNY and CDR2 is SVGAGI (reference sequence). The chain's CDR3 is CASTLTGWDTEAFF. The CDR3 nucleotides are TGTGCCAGCACACTGACAGGATGGGACACTGAAGCTTTCTTT.

The chain is built from TRBV30 and TRBJ1-1; possible D gene TRBD1, 6 bases. Trimming removed 4 bases at V and 2 bases at J, with 14 bases between. Germline CDR1 GTSNPN, CDR2 SVGIG (reference sequence). The CDR3 spans 14 residues. The CDR3 is CAWIGTPRNTEAFF. The CDR3 DNA is TGTGCCTGGATAGGGACACCAAGAAACACTGAAGCTTTCTTT.

DNA of the CDR3: TGTGCCAGCAGCGTAGGGGCATACGGGACAGATACGCAGTATTTT. Translated, it gives CASSVGAYGTDTQYF. J is TRBJ2-3 and V is TRBV9, with D unclear. V was shortened by 0 bases and J by 3 bases, with 11 bases between the two germline ends. Germline V lookup: CDR1 SGDLS, CDR2 YYNGEE. The CDR3 totals 15 residues.

This clone was seen a few times. The chain recombines TRBV2 with TRBJ2-7; D may be TRBD2 (5 bases). This CDR3 is built from 13 residues. Germline V lookup: CDR1 SNHLY, CDR2 FYNNEI. V lost 3 bases and J 5 bases, leaving 11 bases between the germline ends. In DNA, the CDR3 is TGTGCCAGCAGTGAGAGGGCAGCCGACGAGCAGTACTTC. Residues: CASSERAADEQYF.

This clone has a handful of counts. The V gene is TRBV30, the J gene TRBJ1-5; D not resolved. The CDR3 extends over 14 amino acids. Trimming removed 5 bases from V and 2 bases from J, with 13 bases in between. CDR1 and CDR2 (germline): GTSNPN, SVGIG (reference sequence). The CDR3 DNA follows: TGTGCCTGGCAGGTTGGCGTAGGCAATCAGCCCCAGCATTTT. Protein sequence: CAWQVGVGNQPQHF.

This clone was counted between two and nine times. V is TRBV29-1 and J is TRBJ1-1; D gene uncertain. Germline-derived CDR1 and CDR2 are SQVTM and ANQGSEA. The CDR3 consists of 15 residues. Trimming left V 1 base short and J 0 bases short, with 12 bases between. CDR3 in DNA: TGCAGCGTTGAAGGGCCTCTGGGTTTGAACACTGAAGCTTTCTTT. It is translated as CSVEGPLGLNTEAFF. The entire variable domain, with the rest obtained from reference TRBV29-1 and TRBJ1-1, is as follows: SAVISQKPSRDICQRGTSLTIQCQVDSQVTMMFWYRQQPGQSLTLIATANQGSEATYESGFVIDKFPISRPNLTFSTLTVSNMSPEDSSIYLCSVEGPLGLNTEAFFGQGTRLTVV.

This clone is a singleton in its sample. The chain carries TRBV6-6 and TRBJ2-7; D not resolved. The CDR3 is made up of 13 amino acids. Looked up from germline, CDR1 is MNHNY and CDR2 is SVGAGI (reference sequence). V lost 0 bases, J lost 3 bases, and 6 bases lay in between. The CDR3 coding sequence is TGTGCCAGCAGTTACTCGATGATCTACGAGCAGTACTTC. It specifies CASSYSMIYEQYF.

The CDR3, as DNA: TGTGCCAGCAGTCCCCGAACAGGGGGCGTATATGGCTACACCTTC. It is translated as CASSPRTGGVYGYTF. The V gene is TRBV27, the J gene TRBJ1-2; TRBD1 aligns across 9 bases. The CDR3 is 15 amino acids. V shed 5 bases and J 5 bases; nucleotides not matched to a gene: 9. Germline values: CDR1 MNHEY, CDR2 SMNVEV (reference sequence).

In this sample, this clone turned up a few times. The rearrangement joins TRBV2 to TRBJ2-7, with 8 nucleotides matching TRBD2. Trimming took 6 bases from V and 3 from J; bases not matched to a gene: 10. Germline values: CDR1 SNHLY, CDR2 FYNNEI. CDR3 length equals 15 residues. CDR3 amino acids: CASRAYSGAHYEQYF. The CDR3 DNA sequence: TGTGCCAGCAGGGCCTATAGCGGGGCCCACTACGAGCAGTACTTC.

This clone was observed a handful of times. The V call is TRBV9, the J call TRBJ2-7, with 8 bases lining up with TRBD2. Germline V gives CDR1 SGDLS, CDR2 YYNGEE. The J segment lost 1 base and the V segment lost 3 bases, leaving 6 bases of the junction unmatched. The CDR3 contains 15 residues. The CDR3 bases are TGTGCCAGCAGCGAAGGACTAGCCTGGTCCTACGAGCAGTACTTC. This codes for CASSEGLAWSYEQYF.

The chain is built from TRBV9 and TRBJ2-1; no clear D. CDR3 length: 16 amino acids. Per germline, CDR1 SGDLS and CDR2 YYNGEE. V was clipped by 1 base and J by 2 bases, with 13 bases between them. DNA of the CDR3: TGTGCCAGCAGCGTAAAAGGGATGGAAGCCTACAATGAGCAGTTCTTC. This sequence encodes CASSVKGMEAYNEQFF.

The rearrangement links TRBV7-8 to TRBJ2-7; unclear D gene. The CDR3 has 12 residues. Germline V gene data show CDR1 as SGHVS and CDR2 as FQNEAQ. The ends were cut back, 2 bases at V and 1 base at J, with 3 bases in the middle. The CDR3 DNA sequence: TGTGCCAGCAGCTTAACGTCCTACGAGCAGTACTTC. It specifies CASSLTSYEQYF.

The genes are TRBV4-1 and TRBJ1-1; D is unresolved. Trimming took 0 bases from V and 0 from J, leaving 11 bases between them. The CDR3 spans 16 residues. Germline assignment: CDR1 MGHRA and CDR2 YSYEKL. This chain's CDR3 is CASSQEPGLVNTEAFF. The CDR3 DNA follows: TGCGCCAGCAGCCAAGAACCAGGACTGGTGAACACTGAAGCTTTCTTT.

This clone has just a few counts. V is TRBV2 and J is TRBJ2-7; D is unresolved. V was cut by 7 bases and J by 0 bases, with 7 bases left in between. CDR3 size: 12 residues. Germline loops: CDR1 SNHLY, CDR2 FYNNEI. The CDR3 loop is CASMGSSYEQYF. The CDR3 DNA reads as TGTGCCAGCATGGGCAGCTCCTACGAGCAGTACTTC.

The chain joins TRBV30 to TRBJ2-2, with D hard to call. V was trimmed by 1 base and J by 1 base, leaving 7 bases between them. The CDR3 loop spans 14 amino acids. The V gene's germline CDR1 is GTSNPN and CDR2 SVGIG (reference sequence). DNA of the CDR3: TGTGCCTGGAGTGCGGCCGGGAACACCGGGGAGCTGTTTTTT. Protein: CAWSAAGNTGELFF. The full variable domain, rest sourced from reference TRBV30 and TRBJ2-2, is SQTIHQWPATLVQPVGSPLSLECTVEGTSNPNLYWYRQAAGRGLQLLFYSVGIGQISSEVPQNLSASRPQDRQFILSSKKLLLSDSGFYLCAWSAAGNTGELFFGEGSRLTVL.

The chain uses TRBV29-1 and TRBJ2-1; 9 bases agree with TRBD1. The CDR3 length is 14 residues. With V trimmed by 1 base and J by 3 bases, 1 base remained unmatched. Germline V lookup: CDR1 SQVTM, CDR2 ANQGSEA. The CDR3 region is CSVEGTGVYNEQFF. The CDR3 DNA reads TGCAGCGTTGAAGGGACAGGGGTCTACAATGAGCAGTTCTTC.

This clone was seen a few times. The chain employs TRBV29-1 and TRBJ2-7; 9 positions match TRBD1. V lost 6 bases to trimming and J lost 6 bases; unmatched junction nucleotides: 18. Germline CDR1 is SQVTM and CDR2 is ANQGSEA. The length of the CDR3 is 16 residues. The CDR3 bases are TGCAGCGTCCTGGGGGGGACAGGGATCGATGTCTTCGAGCAGTACTTC. The encoded protein is CSVLGGTGIDVFEQYF.

This clone has only a few counts. This rearrangement joins TRBV29-1 to TRBJ2-7; D might be TRBD2 (6 bases). This CDR3 region has 14 residues. Germline V lookup: CDR1 SQVTM, CDR2 ANQGSEA. The germline V and J ends were trimmed by 4 bases and 5 bases, with 18 bases remaining between them. The CDR3 bases are TGCAGCGTTGCTCTCTCGGGGAGGCTCGACGAGCAGTACTTC. This codes for CSVALSGRLDEQYF.

The rearrangement links TRBV29-1 to TRBJ1-1, with TRBD1 identical over 9 bases. The CDR3 loop spans 14 amino acids. Germline V gene data show CDR1 as SQVTM and CDR2 as ANQGSEA. With 4 bases clipped from V and 4 bases from J, the junction kept 7 bases outside the gene matches. CDR3: CSVATGTGPTEAFF. DNA for the CDR3: TGCAGCGTTGCGACCGGGACAGGGCCCACTGAAGCTTTCTTT.

This clone has just a few counts. The gene calls are TRBV5-1 and TRBJ1-1; 7 bases align to TRBD1. Germline CDR1 SGHRS, CDR2 YFSETQ. The V and J ends lost 1 base and 5 bases, in that order; junction bases with no gene match: 5. The CDR3 runs 14 residues. The CDR3 here is CASSLTGVWTEAFF. DNA of the CDR3: TGCGCCAGCAGCTTGACAGGGGTATGGACTGAAGCTTTCTTT.

The chain carries TRBV10-3 and TRBJ2-7; the D is unclear. There are 13 residues in the CDR3. Trimming took off 4 bases at V and 2 bases at J, with 9 bases between the two ends. Germline-derived CDR1 and CDR2 are ENHRY and SYGVKD. CDR3 region: CAISVSGAYEQYF. CDR3 in DNA: TGTGCCATCAGTGTCAGTGGCGCCTACGAGCAGTACTTC.

This clone showed up just a few times. The chain couples TRBV28 to TRBJ2-7; 7 nucleotides line up with TRBD1. The CDR3 has 16 amino acids. The germline CDR1 and CDR2 sequences are MDHEN and SYDVKM. After removal of 3 bases from V and 1 base from J, the junction contained 9 bases not matched to a gene. Here the CDR3 reads CASSFLGQALSYEQYF. CDR3 sequence (DNA): TGTGCCAGCAGTTTCCTAGGACAGGCCCTATCCTACGAGCAGTACTTC.

A few counts support this clone. CDR3 bases: TGTGCCAGCAGCCAGGGGAAAGAGTTCGGGGAGCTGTTTTTT. Residues: CASSQGKEFGELFF. The genes are TRBV5-6 and TRBJ2-2, with a possible D match to TRBD1 (6 bases). Trimming cost V 4 bases and J 7 bases, with 14 bases left between them. The germline gives CDR1 SGHDT, CDR2 YYEEEE. CDR3 length: 14 residues.